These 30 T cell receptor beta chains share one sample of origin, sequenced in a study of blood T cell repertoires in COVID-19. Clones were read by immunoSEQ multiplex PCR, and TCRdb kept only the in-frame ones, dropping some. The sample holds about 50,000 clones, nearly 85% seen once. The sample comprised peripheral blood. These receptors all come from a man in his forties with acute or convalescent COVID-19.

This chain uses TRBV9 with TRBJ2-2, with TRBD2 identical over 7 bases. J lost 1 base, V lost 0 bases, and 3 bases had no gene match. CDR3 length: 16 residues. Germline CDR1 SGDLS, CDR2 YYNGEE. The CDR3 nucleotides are TGTGCCAGCAGCGTAGCGGCTAGCGGGAACACCGGGGAGCTGTTTTTT. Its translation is CASSVAASGNTGELFF.

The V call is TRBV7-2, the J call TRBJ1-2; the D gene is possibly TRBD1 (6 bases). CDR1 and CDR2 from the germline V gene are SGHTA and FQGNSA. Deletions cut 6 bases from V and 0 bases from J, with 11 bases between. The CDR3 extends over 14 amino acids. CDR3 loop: CASRRDTANYGYTF. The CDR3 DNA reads TGTGCCAGCAGACGGGACACTGCTAACTATGGCTACACCTTC.

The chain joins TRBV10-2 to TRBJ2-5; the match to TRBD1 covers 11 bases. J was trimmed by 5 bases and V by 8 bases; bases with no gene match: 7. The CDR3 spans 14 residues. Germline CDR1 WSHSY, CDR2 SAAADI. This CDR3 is CASGVGDRGETQYF. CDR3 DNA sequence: TGCGCCAGCGGCGTAGGGGACAGGGGGGAGACCCAGTACTTC.

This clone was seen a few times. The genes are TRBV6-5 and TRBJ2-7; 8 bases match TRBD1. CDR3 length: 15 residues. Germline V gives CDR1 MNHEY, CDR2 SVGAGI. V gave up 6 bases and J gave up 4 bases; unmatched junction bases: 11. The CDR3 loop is CASSARDRNNYEQYF. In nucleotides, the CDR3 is TGTGCCAGCAGCGCTCGGGACAGGAACAATTACGAGCAGTACTTC.

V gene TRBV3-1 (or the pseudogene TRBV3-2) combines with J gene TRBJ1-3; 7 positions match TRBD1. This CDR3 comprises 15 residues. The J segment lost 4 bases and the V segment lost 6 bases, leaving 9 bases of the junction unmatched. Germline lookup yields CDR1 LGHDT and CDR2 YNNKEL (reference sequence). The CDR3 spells CASSRPGTEGNTIYF. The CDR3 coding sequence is TGTGCCAGCAGTCGTCCCGGGACAGAGGGAAACACCATATATTTT.

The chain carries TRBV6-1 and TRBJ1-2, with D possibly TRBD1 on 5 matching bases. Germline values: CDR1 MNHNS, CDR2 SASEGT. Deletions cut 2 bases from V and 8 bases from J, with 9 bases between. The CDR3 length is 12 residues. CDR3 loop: CASSEYGGGYTF. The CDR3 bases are TGTGCCAGCAGTGAATACGGGGGAGGCTACACCTTC.

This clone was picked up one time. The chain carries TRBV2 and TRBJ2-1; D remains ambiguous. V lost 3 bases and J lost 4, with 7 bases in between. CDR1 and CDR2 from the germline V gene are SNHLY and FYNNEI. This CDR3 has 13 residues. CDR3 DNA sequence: TGTGCCAGCAGTGACCTGGAGTACAATGAGCAGTTCTTC. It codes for CASSDLEYNEQFF. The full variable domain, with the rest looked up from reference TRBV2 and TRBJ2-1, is EPEVTQTPSHQVTQMGQEVILRCVPISNHLYFYWYRQILGQKVEFLVSFYNNEISEKSEIFDDQFSVERPDGSNFTLKIRSTKLEDSAMYFCASSDLEYNEQFFGPGTRLTVL.

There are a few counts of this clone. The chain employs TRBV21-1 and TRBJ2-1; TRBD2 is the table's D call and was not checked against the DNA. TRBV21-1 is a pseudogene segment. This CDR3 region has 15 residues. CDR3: CASDTGTSGYNEQFF. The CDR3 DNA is TGTGCCAGCGATACCGGGACTAGCGGATACAATGAGCAGTTCTTC.

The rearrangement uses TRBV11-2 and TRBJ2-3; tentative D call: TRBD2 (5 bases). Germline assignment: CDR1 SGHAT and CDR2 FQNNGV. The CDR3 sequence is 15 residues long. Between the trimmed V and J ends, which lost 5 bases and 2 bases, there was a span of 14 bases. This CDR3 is CASSPGTSYTDTQYF. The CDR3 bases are TGTGCCAGCAGCCCCGGCACTAGTTACACAGATACGCAGTATTTT.

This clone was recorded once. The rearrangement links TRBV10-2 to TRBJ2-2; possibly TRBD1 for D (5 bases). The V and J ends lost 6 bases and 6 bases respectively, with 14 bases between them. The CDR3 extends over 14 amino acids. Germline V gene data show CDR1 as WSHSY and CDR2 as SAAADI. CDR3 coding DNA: TGCGCCAGCAGCCCAGGGTTGCTCTCCGGGGAGCTGTTTTTT. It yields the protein CASSPGLLSGELFF.

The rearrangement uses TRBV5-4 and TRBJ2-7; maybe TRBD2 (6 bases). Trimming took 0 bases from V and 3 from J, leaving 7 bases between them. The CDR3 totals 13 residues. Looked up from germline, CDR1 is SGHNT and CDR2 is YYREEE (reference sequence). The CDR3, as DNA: TGTGCCAGCAGCTTGGGACTAGACTACGAGCAGTACGTC. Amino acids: CASSLGLDYEQYV.

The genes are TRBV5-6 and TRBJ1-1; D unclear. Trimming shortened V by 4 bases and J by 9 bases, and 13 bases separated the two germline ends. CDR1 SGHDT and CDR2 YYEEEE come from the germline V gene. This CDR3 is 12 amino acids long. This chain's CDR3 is CASSRRVVQAFF. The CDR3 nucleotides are TGTGCCAGCAGCCGCCGGGTTGTTCAAGCTTTCTTT.

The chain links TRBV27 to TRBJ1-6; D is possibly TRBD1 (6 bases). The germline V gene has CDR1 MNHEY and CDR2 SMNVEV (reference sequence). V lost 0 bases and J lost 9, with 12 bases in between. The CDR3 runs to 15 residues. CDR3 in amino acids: CASSLSVQGFSPLHF. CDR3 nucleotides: TGTGCCAGCAGTTTATCGGTACAGGGATTTTCACCCCTCCACTTT.

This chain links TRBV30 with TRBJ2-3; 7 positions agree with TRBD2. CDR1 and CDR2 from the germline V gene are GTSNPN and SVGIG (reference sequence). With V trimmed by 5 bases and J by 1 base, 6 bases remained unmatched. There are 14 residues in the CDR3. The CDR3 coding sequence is TGTGCCTGGGGCGACCGGGGGGGCACAGATACGCAGTATTTT. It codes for CAWGDRGGTDTQYF.

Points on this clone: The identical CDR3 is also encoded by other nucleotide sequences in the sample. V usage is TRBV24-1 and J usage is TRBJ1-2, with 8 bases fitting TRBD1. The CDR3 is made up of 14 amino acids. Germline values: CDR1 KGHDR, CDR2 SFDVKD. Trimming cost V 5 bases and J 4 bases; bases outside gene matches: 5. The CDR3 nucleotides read TGTGCCACCAGTGCGCGACAGGGGAGCTATGGCTACACCTTC. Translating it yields CATSARQGSYGYTF.

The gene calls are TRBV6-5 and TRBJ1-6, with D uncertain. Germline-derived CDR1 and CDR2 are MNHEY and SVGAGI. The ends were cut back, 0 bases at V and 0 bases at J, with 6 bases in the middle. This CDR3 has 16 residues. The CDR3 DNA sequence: TGTGCCAGCAGTTACTCGTATAGCTCCTATAATTCACCCCTCCACTTT. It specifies CASSYSYSSYNSPLHF.

The CDR3 DNA is TGTGCCAGCAACCTTAGCGGGGGGGCAGGAGATACGCAGTATTTT. Protein product: CASNLSGGAGDTQYF. J is TRBJ2-3 and V is TRBV6-5, with 11 bases identical to TRBD2. V trimming: 7 bases; J trimming: 5 bases; junction bases outside the gene matches: 8. There are 15 residues in the CDR3. CDR1 MNHEY and CDR2 SVGAGI come from the germline V gene.

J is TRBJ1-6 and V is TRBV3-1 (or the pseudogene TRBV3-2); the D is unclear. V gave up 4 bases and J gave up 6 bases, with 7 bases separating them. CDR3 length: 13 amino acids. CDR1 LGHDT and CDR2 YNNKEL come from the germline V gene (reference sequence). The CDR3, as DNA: TGTGCCAGCAGCCCGGGAGGTAATTCACCCCTCCACTTT. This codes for CASSPGGNSPLHF.

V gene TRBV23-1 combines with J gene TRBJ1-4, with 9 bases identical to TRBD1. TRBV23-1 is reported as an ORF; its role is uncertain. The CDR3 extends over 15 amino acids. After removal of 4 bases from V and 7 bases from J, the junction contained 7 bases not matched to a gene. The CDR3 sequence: CASSPKTGGIEKLFF. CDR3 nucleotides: TGCGCCAGCAGTCCGAAGACAGGGGGTATTGAAAAACTGTTTTTT.

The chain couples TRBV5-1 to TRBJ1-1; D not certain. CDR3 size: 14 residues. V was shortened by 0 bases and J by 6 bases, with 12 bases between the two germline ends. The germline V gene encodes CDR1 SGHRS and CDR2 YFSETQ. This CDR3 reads CASSLGGKEAEAFF. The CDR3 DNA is TGCGCCAGCAGCTTGGGCGGGAAGGAGGCTGAAGCTTTCTTT.

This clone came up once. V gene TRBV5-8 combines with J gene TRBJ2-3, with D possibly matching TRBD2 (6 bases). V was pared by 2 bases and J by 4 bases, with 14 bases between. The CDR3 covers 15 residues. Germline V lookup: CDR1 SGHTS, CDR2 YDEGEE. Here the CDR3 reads CASSFFSGGADTQYF. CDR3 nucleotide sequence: TGTGCCAGCAGCTTTTTTAGCGGCGGGGCAGATACGCAGTATTTT.

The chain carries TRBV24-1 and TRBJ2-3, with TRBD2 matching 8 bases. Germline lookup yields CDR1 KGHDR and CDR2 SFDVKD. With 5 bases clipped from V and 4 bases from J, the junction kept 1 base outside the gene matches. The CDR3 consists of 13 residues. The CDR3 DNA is TGTGCCACCAGTGTCGGGGGGGCAGATACGCAGTATTTT. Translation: CATSVGGADTQYF.

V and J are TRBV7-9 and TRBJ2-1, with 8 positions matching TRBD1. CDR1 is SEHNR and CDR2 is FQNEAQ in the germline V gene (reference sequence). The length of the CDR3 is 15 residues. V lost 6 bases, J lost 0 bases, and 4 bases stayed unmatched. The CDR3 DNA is TGTGCCAGCAGGGTTGACAGGGGCTCCTACAATGAGCAGTTCTTC. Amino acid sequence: CASRVDRGSYNEQFF.

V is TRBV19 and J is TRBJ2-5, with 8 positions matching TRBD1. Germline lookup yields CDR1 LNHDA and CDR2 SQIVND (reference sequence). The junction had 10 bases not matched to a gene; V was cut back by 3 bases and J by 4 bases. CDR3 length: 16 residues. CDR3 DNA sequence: TGTGCCAGTAGTATCGGAGGACAGGGTAGAGGAGAGACCCAGTACTTC. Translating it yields CASSIGGQGRGETQYF.

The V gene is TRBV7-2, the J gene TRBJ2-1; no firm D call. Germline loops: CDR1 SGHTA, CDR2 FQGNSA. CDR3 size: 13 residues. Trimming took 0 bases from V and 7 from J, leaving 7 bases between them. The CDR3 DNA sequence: TGTGCCAGCAGCTTAGCGCCTAGAAATGAGCAGTTCTTC. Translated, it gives CASSLAPRNEQFF.

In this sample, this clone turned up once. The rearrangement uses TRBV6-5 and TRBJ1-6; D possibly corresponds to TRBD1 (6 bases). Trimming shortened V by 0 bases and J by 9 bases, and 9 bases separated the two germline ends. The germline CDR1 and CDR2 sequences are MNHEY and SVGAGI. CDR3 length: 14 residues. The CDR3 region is CASSYSPGVSPLHF. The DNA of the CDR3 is TGTGCCAGCAGTTACTCGCCAGGGGTTTCACCCCTCCACTTT.

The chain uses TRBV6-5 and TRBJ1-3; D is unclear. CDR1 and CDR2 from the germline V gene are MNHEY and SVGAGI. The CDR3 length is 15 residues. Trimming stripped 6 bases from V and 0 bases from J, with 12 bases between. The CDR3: CASRRELNSGNTIYF. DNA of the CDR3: TGTGCCAGCAGACGGGAGCTAAACTCTGGAAACACCATATATTTT.

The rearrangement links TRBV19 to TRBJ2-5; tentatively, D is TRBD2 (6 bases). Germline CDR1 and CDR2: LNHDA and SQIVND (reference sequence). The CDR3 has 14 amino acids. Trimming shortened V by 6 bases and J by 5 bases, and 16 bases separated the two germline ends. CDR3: CASRGLGVVETQYF. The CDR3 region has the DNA TGTGCCAGTAGGGGACTGGGGGTGGTGGAGACCCAGTACTTC.

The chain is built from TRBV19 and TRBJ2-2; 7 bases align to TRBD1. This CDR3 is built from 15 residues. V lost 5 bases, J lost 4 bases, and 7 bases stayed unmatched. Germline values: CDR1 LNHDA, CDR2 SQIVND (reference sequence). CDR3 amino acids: CASSVLTGATGELFF. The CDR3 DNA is TGTGCCAGTAGTGTTCTAACAGGGGCCACCGGGGAGCTGTTTTTT.

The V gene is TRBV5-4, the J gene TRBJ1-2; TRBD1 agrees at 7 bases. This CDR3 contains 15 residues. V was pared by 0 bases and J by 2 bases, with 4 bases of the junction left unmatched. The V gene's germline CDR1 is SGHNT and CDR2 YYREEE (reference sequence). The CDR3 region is CASSLGGTVNYGYTF. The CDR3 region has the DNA TGTGCCAGCAGCTTGGGGGGGACAGTAAACTATGGCTACACCTTC.